Below, one T cell receptor (beta chain) is given with its context. Only a few counts were recorded for this clonotype. This clone's antigen is unknown. No base quality values were provided; no much bigger clone lies one nucleotide off. Ophthalmopathy patients had moderately to severely active disease, with a Clinical Activity Score of 3 or more, a NOSPECS grade of 4 or more, and a disease duration of less than 3 months. Patients with uncontrolled infections, other autoimmune diseases, pregnancy or lactation were excluded. Clinical symptoms, serum thyroxine and TRAb, thyroid ultrasound, and orbital computed tomography formed the basis for the diagnoses. PBMCs were isolated from about 9.2 ml of fresh peripheral blood by Ficoll-Paque density gradient centrifugation. Total RNA was extracted with Trizol reagent, and quality was checked on an Agilent 2100 Bioanalyzer. The TCR beta CDR3 regions were amplified from RNA transcripts. A first-round RT-PCR of the TCR CDR3 used the HTBI primer set with the Qiagen OneStep RT-PCR kit. The libraries were constructed in a second round of multiplex PCR and then size-selected and purified. The libraries were sequenced on an Illumina HiSeq2000 using paired-end 100 bp reads. The paper's processing steps were these. SOAPnuke was used to process the raw data, removing reads that contained adapters or uncalled bases, had a mean Phred below 15, or lacked an exact match to the constant primer or identifier. COPE v1.2.5 was used to merge the high-quality paired reads, and each unique nucleotide sequence was defined as a clonotype. MiTCR v1.1 was used to align the clonotypes against IMGT TRBV, TRBD and TRBJ reference segments. The analysis included only V-J combinations with a frequency above 0.0001, which together covered around 99% of the repertoires. The TCS score was defined as F50 (clonal expansion) divided by E x V (chaos), with BLOSUM62-based TCRdist calculated between CDR3 peptides within each V-J. Welch's t-statistics and random forest reduced 514 V-J features to 13, which were used in a naive Bayes classifier (R e1071). TCRdb passed the public sequencing reads through fastp at Q25 and MiXCR, retaining productive beta sequences. One record per CDR3 amino acid sequence lists the most common genes and DNA. It is TCRdb's table, rather than the study itself, that gives the V and J calls and clone size. For this sample the table gives around 600,000 distinct CDR3 sequences, of which 16% were detected only once. Less than 3.5% of the sample lies in the top ten.

The data are from a study of T cells in Graves' hyperthyroidism and ophthalmopathy (dated by TCRdb to the late 2010s). Broadly, across the study: Peripheral blood samples were taken at the time of initial diagnosis, prior to any treatment. Whether ophthalmopathy could be predicted prospectively was tested in an independent validation cohort made up of approximately 19 hyperthyroidism patients plus 17 patients who later progressed to ophthalmopathy. In addition, the study compared T-cell repertoires in thyroid tissue and in blood from six Graves' hyperthyroidism patients. The roughly 90 discovery patients were divided at random into training and test sets in a 7:3 ratio. Following sampling, methimazole starting at 30 mg daily was given to hyperthyroidism patients, and high-dose intravenous methylprednisolone was given to ophthalmopathy patients. TCR Vbeta CDR3 sequencing of 130 to 150 peripheral blood samples (under 45 ophthalmopathy, under 80 hyperthyroidism and roughly 17 progressor patients) is reported in the paper. To identify TCR V-J signatures that set the groups apart, the researchers used a discovery cohort of 95 to 100 patients, made up of 40 to 45 with Graves' ophthalmopathy and 57 with stable Graves' hyperthyroidism. Study-wide findings and limitations: Most expanded thyroid clonotypes (frequency above 0.001) were also found in blood, which suggests that blood repertoires may mirror thyroid immune responses. Sample size was not statistically predetermined, and blinding of investigators to group allocation was not performed. Ophthalmopathy was separated from stable hyperthyroidism by a 13 V-J signature model, with approximately 86% sensitivity and about 84% specificity obtained in cross-validation and 80%/75% obtained in testing. In validation, the model predicted progression to ophthalmopathy a median of 6.5 months before onset, with about 70% sensitivity and 72.22% specificity.

The germline V gene gives CDR1 as ENHRY and CDR2 as SYGVKD. The CDR3, from cysteine to phenylalanine, totals 16 residues. Of all the DNA, just the CDR3 is kept, 48 bases in frame from base 1. The junction carries 12 bases between V and J, which are trimmed by 6 bases and 0 bases respectively. This TCR derives from a woman aged 40 to 55 with Graves' ophthalmopathy. Material for sequencing was blood. The chain uses TRBV10-3 and TRBJ2-6, with a tentative D gene TRBD2 over 5 matching bases. DNA sequence: TGTGCCATCAGCCCGGACTCTAACTCTGGGGCCAACGTCCTGACTTTC. This encodes CAISPDSNSGANVLTF.